Listed here are 25 T cell receptor beta chains from one sample, sequenced in a study of T-cell reconstitution after alpha-beta-depleted transplantation in children. A library of TCRbeta sequences, prepared with unique molecular identifiers, was generated. TCRdb ran MiXCR on the PCR reads and lists one entry per CDR3 protein. The sample lists 450,000 to 700,000 distinct CDR3 sequences; 25% to 30% were seen once. Sequenced material: PBMCs, taken before TCRalphabeta/CD19-depleted stem cell transplant. These receptors were obtained from a boy under two years old with Wiskott-Aldrich syndrome, due to receive a stem cell transplant.

The chain carries TRBV18 and TRBJ1-1; no definite D call. The ends were cut back, 2 bases at V and 1 base at J, with 8 bases in the middle. The CDR3 has 14 residues. Germline CDR1 and CDR2: KGHSH and LQKENI. The CDR3 DNA sequence: TGTGCCAGCTCACCATACTCAGGGAACACTGAAGCTTTCTTT. Encoded protein: CASSPYSGNTEAFF.

This clonotype was observed a handful of times. The rearrangement links TRBV24-1 to TRBJ2-1; D gene ambiguous. Trimming removed 8 bases from V and 9 bases from J, with 16 bases in between. Germline CDR1 KGHDR, CDR2 SFDVKD. The CDR3 has 13 amino acids. CDR3 in amino acids: CATNGRLGGEQFF. In nucleotides, the CDR3 is TGTGCCACCAACGGACGTCTAGGTGGTGAGCAGTTCTTC.

The V call is TRBV20-1, the J call TRBJ2-7; 10 nucleotides match TRBD1. After removal of 5 bases from V and 0 bases from J, the junction contained 7 bases not matched to a gene. The CDR3 is 15 amino acids. Looked up from germline, CDR1 is DFQATT and CDR2 is SNEGSKA (reference sequence). The CDR3 DNA follows: TGCAGTGCTGGGGGGACAGGGGCCTTCTCCTACGAGCAGTACTTC. This sequence encodes CSAGGTGAFSYEQYF.

A few counts support this clonotype. V gene TRBV7-7 combines with J gene TRBJ2-5, with 9 bases that match TRBD2. This CDR3 is 18 amino acids long. Germline-derived CDR1 and CDR2 are SSHAT and FNYEAQ (reference sequence). The ends lost 5 bases at V and 5 bases at J; junction bases unmatched: 18. The CDR3 sequence: CASSPTRGSREGLETQYF. The CDR3 nucleotides are TGTGCCAGCAGCCCGACGAGGGGGTCGCGGGAGGGCCTGGAGACCCAGTACTTC.

This clonotype was seen only a few times. The CDR3 coding sequence is TGCGCCAGCAGTTCTGCGCCGAAGACAGATACGCAGTATTTT. Translating gives CASSSAPKTDTQYF. The chain joins TRBV5-1 to TRBJ2-3; D gene ambiguous. V was cut by 5 bases and J by 3 bases, with 13 bases left in between. CDR1 is SGHRS, CDR2 YFSETQ, per germline. The CDR3 totals 14 residues.

This clonotype was observed a handful of times. J is TRBJ2-2 and V is TRBV7-3, with 8 bases identical to TRBD1. In germline, CDR1 is SGHTA, CDR2 FQGTGA. V gave up 5 bases and J gave up 7 bases; unmatched junction bases: 6. The CDR3 consists of 14 residues. The CDR3 loop reads CASSPRTGIGELFF. The CDR3 DNA reads TGTGCCAGCAGCCCCCGGACAGGGATCGGGGAGCTGTTTTTT.

This clonotype turned up a few times. V gene TRBV5-1 combines with J gene TRBJ2-7, with no clear D. With 6 bases removed from V and 0 bases from J, the gap between germline ends came to 7 bases. This CDR3 is 12 amino acids long. CDR1 and CDR2 from the germline V gene are SGHRS and YFSETQ. CDR3 residues: CASIGSSYEQYF. CDR3 nucleotide sequence: TGCGCCAGCATCGGCAGCTCCTACGAGCAGTACTTC.

This clonotype has more than one count but fewer than ten. V gene TRBV19 combines with J gene TRBJ2-2; possibly TRBD1 for D (6 bases). V was shortened by 3 bases and J by 2 bases, with 16 bases between the two germline ends. Per the germline V gene, CDR1 is LNHDA and CDR2 is SQIVND (reference sequence). The CDR3 has 17 residues. The CDR3 reads CASSITGTRGNTGELFF. The CDR3 DNA is TGTGCCAGTAGTATCACCGGGACAAGGGGAAACACCGGGGAGCTGTTTTTT.

This chain connects TRBV4-1 to TRBJ2-3; D uncertain. In germline, CDR1 is MGHRA, CDR2 YSYEKL. The CDR3 is made up of 15 amino acids. V lost 0 bases and J 0 bases, leaving 7 bases between the germline ends. The CDR3 protein is CASSQDASSTDTQYF. The DNA for the CDR3 is TGCGCCAGCAGCCAAGATGCTAGTAGCACAGATACGCAGTATTTT.

This clonotype was seen only a few times. This chain uses TRBV20-1 with TRBJ1-2; D not certain. Deletions cut 4 bases from V and 7 bases from J, with 19 bases between. Germline V gene data show CDR1 as DFQATT and CDR2 as SNEGSKA (reference sequence). This CDR3 region has 14 residues. The CDR3 coding sequence is TGCAGTGCTAACGGCAATAAAGGAGTCGGTGGCTACACCTTC. Protein product: CSANGNKGVGGYTF.

This clonotype appeared a few times. The chain uses TRBV9 and TRBJ2-5; the match to TRBD1 covers 8 bases. Germline lookup yields CDR1 SGDLS and CDR2 YYNGEE. This CDR3 region has 14 residues. V lost 3 bases, J lost 3 bases, and 4 bases stayed unmatched. The CDR3 DNA reads TGTGCCAGCAGCGAAGGGACAGGAAAAGAGACCCAGTACTTC. It codes for CASSEGTGKETQYF.

The gene calls are TRBV7-9 and TRBJ2-7; TRBD2 matches at 7 bases. V shed 4 bases, J shed 6 bases, and the junction held 6 bases outside the gene matches. This CDR3 comprises 13 residues. Germline V gives CDR1 SEHNR, CDR2 FQNEAQ (reference sequence). The CDR3 sequence is CASSWGERGEQYF. For the CDR3, the DNA is TGTGCCAGCAGCTGGGGGGAGCGGGGCGAGCAGTACTTC.

The chain combines TRBV28 with TRBJ2-5, with D hard to call. The CDR3 covers 13 residues. CDR1 is MDHEN and CDR2 is SYDVKM in the germline V gene. The germline V and J ends were trimmed by 6 bases and 4 bases, with 12 bases remaining between them. For the CDR3, the DNA is TGTGCCAGCAGGATGGGCAAAACAGAGACCCAGTACTTC. Its translation: CASRMGKTETQYF.

This clonotype was recorded a few times. V is TRBV2 and J is TRBJ1-1; D is perhaps TRBD1 (5 bases). CDR1 and CDR2 from the germline V gene are SNHLY and FYNNEI. Trimming took off 9 bases at V and 3 bases at J, with 14 bases between the two ends. The CDR3 has 13 amino acids. The CDR3 DNA reads as TGTGCCAGTACCAGGGTTTGGGACACTGAAGCTTTCTTT. Residues: CASTRVWDTEAFF.

The chain uses TRBV6-5 and TRBJ2-7; 7 bases are a match to TRBD1. CDR3 length equals 14 residues. V lost 4 bases and J lost 5; bases outside the gene matches: 8. In germline, CDR1 is MNHEY, CDR2 SVGAGI. This CDR3 reads CASSSRTGDHEQYF. The CDR3 nucleotides are TGTGCCAGCAGTTCTAGAACAGGGGATCACGAGCAGTACTTC.

V gene TRBV5-1 combines with J gene TRBJ2-7, with TRBD1 matching over 7 bases. Germline V CDR1 and CDR2: SGHRS, YFSETQ. This CDR3 spans 14 amino acids. V gave up 5 bases and J gave up 3 bases; unmatched junction bases: 8. The CDR3: CASRLLTGLYEQYF. The DNA for the CDR3 is TGCGCCAGCAGATTGTTGACAGGGCTCTACGAGCAGTACTTC.

On this clonotype: A junction boundary mismatches the germline segment, possibly from a read error. The chain links TRBV24-1 to TRBJ2-2; a possible D gene is TRBD2 (5 bases). CDR1 and CDR2 (germline): KGHDR, SFDVKD. CDR3 size: 16 residues. This CDR3 is CATSARKHTGHGELFF. DNA for the CDR3: TGTGCCACCAGTGCCCGGAAGCACACGGGTCACGGGGAGCTGTTTTTC.

The chain recombines TRBV5-1 with TRBJ2-7; 10 bases line up with TRBD2. V lost 6 bases and J lost 3; bases outside the gene matches: 9. Germline values: CDR1 SGHRS, CDR2 YFSETQ. This CDR3 is 15 amino acids long. The CDR3 sequence: CASKAGLAGGYEQYF. The CDR3 nucleotides read TGCGCCAGCAAAGCCGGGTTAGCGGGAGGCTACGAGCAGTACTTC.

The chain has TRBV12-3 or TRBV12-4 and TRBJ2-1; 7 nucleotides agree with TRBD2. Trimming at V came to 6 bases and at J to 7 bases, leaving 18 bases not matched to a gene. The CDR3 runs to 17 residues. The CDR3 reads CASSLDLSGILSNEQFF. In nucleotides, the CDR3 is TGTGCCAGCAGCCTGGACCTCAGCGGGATCCTCAGTAATGAGCAGTTCTTC.

V usage is TRBV28 and J usage is TRBJ2-5; the D gene is possibly TRBD1 (7 bases). V lost 0 bases to trimming and J lost 1 base, with 12 bases between them. The germline CDR1 and CDR2 sequences are MDHEN and SYDVKM. The CDR3 contains 16 residues. This CDR3 is CASSLWGGTVQETQYF. The CDR3 nucleotides read TGTGCCAGCAGTTTATGGGGCGGGACAGTCCAAGAGACCCAGTACTTC.

This clonotype turned up a few times. The chain recombines TRBV6-5 with TRBJ2-1, with D tentatively TRBD2 (6 bases). The CDR3 has 14 residues. V lost 3 bases, J lost 6 bases, and 12 bases lay in between. CDR1 MNHEY and CDR2 SVGAGI come from the germline V gene. This chain's CDR3 is CASSYTGEGNEQFF. For the CDR3, the DNA is TGTGCCAGCAGTTATACGGGAGAGGGCAATGAGCAGTTCTTC.

The chain has TRBV7-9 and TRBJ2-7; possible D gene TRBD2, 6 bases. The germline V and J ends were trimmed by 1 base and 4 bases, with 17 bases remaining between them. Germline values: CDR1 SEHNR, CDR2 FQNEAQ (reference sequence). The CDR3 is made up of 16 amino acids. The CDR3 protein is CASSLGGTSFDYEQYF. In DNA form, the CDR3 reads TGTGCCAGCAGCTTAGGAGGAACTAGCTTCGATTACGAGCAGTACTTC.

V and J are TRBV29-1 and TRBJ2-5; D might be TRBD2 (6 bases). Germline V gene lookup returns CDR1 SQVTM and CDR2 ANQGSEA. The CDR3 sequence is 13 residues long. V was cut by 6 bases and J by 1 base, with 12 bases left in between. CDR3 amino acids: CSVRGTFQETQYF. CDR3 in DNA: TGCAGCGTGCGGGGCACGTTCCAAGAGACCCAGTACTTC.

The table lists this clonotype with a few counts. The rearrangement joins TRBV5-6 to TRBJ2-3; possible D gene TRBD2, 5 bases. V was cut by 0 bases and J by 1 base, with 9 bases left in between. The CDR3 is 15 amino acids. CDR1 is SGHDT, CDR2 YYEEEE, per germline. The CDR3 DNA reads TGTGCCAGCAGCTTGGAAAGCGGAGGCACAGATACGCAGTATTTT. This sequence encodes CASSLESGGTDTQYF.

The chain couples TRBV7-7 to TRBJ2-3; maybe TRBD2 (6 bases). The CDR3 has 15 residues. Germline V CDR1 and CDR2: SSHAT, FNYEAQ (reference sequence). Trimming removed 5 bases at V and 2 bases at J, with 14 bases between. The CDR3 bases are TGTGCCAGCAGCCTCACCGGGACTCTCACAGATACGCAGTATTTT. Its protein product is CASSLTGTLTDTQYF.